Following are 5 T cell receptor beta chains from one sample sequenced in a study of cytomegalovirus exposure and HLA in healthy donors. Data came from immunoSEQ multiplex PCR; TCRdb stores just in-frame clones and leaves some out. The table shows 200,000 to 250,000 clones, with about nine tenths occurring only once. The sequenced sample consisted of PBMCs. These receptors came from a woman aged 18-29 years in good health and CMV-seronegative.

The genes are TRBV7-9 and TRBJ1-3, with a weak D call TRBD1 (5 bases). The CDR3 extends over 17 amino acids. The V gene's germline CDR1 is SEHNR and CDR2 FQNEAQ (reference sequence). Trimming removed 7 bases from V and 8 bases from J, with 27 bases in between. The CDR3 protein is CASTKSPGPLPYDTIYF. CDR3 coding DNA: TGTGCCAGCACCAAATCCCCAGGGCCCCTACCGTACGACACCATATATTTT.

The V and J genes are TRBV7-9 and TRBJ2-7; D may be TRBD2 (5 bases). The CDR3 is 11 amino acids. Trimming cost V 5 bases and J 9 bases, with 11 bases left between them. Germline values: CDR1 SEHNR, CDR2 FQNEAQ (reference sequence). The CDR3 DNA follows: TGTGCCAGCAGCGAGTTACTAGGGCAGTACTTC. It specifies CASSELLGQYF.

This clone was seen only once. The chain couples TRBV5-1 to TRBJ1-1; 8 bases match TRBD1. Per the germline V gene, CDR1 is SGHRS and CDR2 is YFSETQ. V shed 3 bases and J 5 bases; nucleotides not matched to a gene: 15. This CDR3 has 17 amino acids. Here the CDR3 DNA reads TGCGCCAGCAGCTCGGCAGCAGGGACAGGAATATGGACTGAAGCTTTCTTT. Translation gives CASSSAAGTGIWTEAFF.

The chain employs TRBV5-1 and TRBJ1-4; D remains ambiguous. The CDR3 consists of 13 residues. Germline loops: CDR1 SGHRS, CDR2 YFSETQ. Trimming left V 1 base short and J 5 bases short, with 6 bases between. In DNA, the CDR3 is TGCGCCAGCAGCTTGTGGGCGAATGAAAAACTGTTTTTT. Protein product: CASSLWANEKLFF.

The chain couples TRBV9 to TRBJ2-3, with D uncertain. Germline CDR1 is SGDLS and CDR2 is YYNGEE. This CDR3 is 12 amino acids long. Deletions cut 6 bases from V and 4 bases from J, with 9 bases between. CDR3 DNA sequence: TGTGCCAGCACCTCCCGGGCAGATACGCAGTATTTT. This gives the protein CASTSRADTQYF. The full variable domain, completed using reference TRBV9 and TRBJ2-3, is DSGVTQTPKHLITATGQRVTLRCSPRSGDLSVYWYQQSLDQGLQFLIQYYNGEERAKGNILERFSAQQFPDLHSELNLSSLELGDSALYFCASTSRADTQYFGPGTRLTVL.